This section outlines one T cell receptor beta chain sequence together with its context. There is no known antigen for this receptor. An end of the junction differs from the germline gene, which may be a read error. This entry belongs to a study of tumor-infiltrating lymphocytes in primary liver carcinoma (dated by TCRdb to about 2017). Context from the whole study: Of the five patients (three men and two women, aged 30 to 69 years), four had hepatocellular carcinoma and one had combined HCC and intrahepatic cholangiocarcinoma. The five patients had tumors of stage T1-T3 N0M0, with maximum diameters ranging from roughly 4 to 11 cm. Each sample produced about 3.65 to 7.13 million productive TCRbeta reads, and read depth showed no significant difference between tissue types. For each liver tumor, the study sampled five regions along with adjacent normal tissue and blood, and applied TCRbeta repertoire sequencing, expression microarrays and whole-exome sequencing. A total of roughly 35 specimens from 5 patients, comprising 25 or so tumor regions, 5 adjacent noncancerous liver tissues and 5 peripheral blood samples, were covered by TCRbeta repertoire sequencing. High reproducibility was observed for the technical replicate repertoires, with mean shared-clone rates around 0.89 and correlation coefficients above 0.98.

Without any cell sorting, total RNA and DNA were extracted together from about 20-30 mg of bulk tissue using the AllPrep DNA/RNA mini kit. Between November 2015 and early 2016, roughly five patients in China with histopathologically diagnosed primary liver carcinoma had surgical resection. At the time of sampling, the patients had chronic HBV infection and had not received any treatment. Fresh tumor and adjacent tissue pieces were bisected; one half was stored in RNAlater at -80°C, the other sent for histology. TCRbeta-specific cDNA was reverse-transcribed from 500 ng total RNA using a constant-region primer and ProtoScript II reverse transcriptase. Three nested multiplex PCR rounds, following a slightly modified ARM-PCR procedure, were used to build the TCRbeta libraries. Each of the first two PCR rounds ran for roughly 9 cycles and used multiplex TRBV1-TRBV30 forward primers together with a Cbeta reverse primer. Sample barcodes and Illumina adapters were added in a final 25-cycle PCR with Deep VentR polymerase. Before sequencing, amplicons of 200-500 bp were purified from gel using a QIAquick gel extraction kit. An Illumina HiSeq 2500 was used to sequence the TCRbeta amplicons with 250-bp paired-end reads. On the authors' methods: Reads were quality-trimmed with Trimmomatic v0.33, and paired reads were merged with FLASH v1.2.11 to recover full CDR3 sequences. V, D and J germline segments were assigned to the rearranged TCRbeta sequences by MiGEC v1.2.1b. Clonotype statistics and Shannon-Wiener diversity indices were computed with VDJtools v1.0.0. Except for diversity analysis, only each sample's 250 most abundant clonotypes were used in subsequent analyses to reduce sampling bias. TCRdb took the public reads, trimmed them with fastp at Q25, ran MiXCR for clone calling and kept in-frame beta chains. CDR3 protein duplicates are merged, each entry listing the most common genes and DNA. For this entry, the V and J calls and clone size follow TCRdb and not the study's own pipeline. In this sample the table shows just under 95,000 distinct CDR3 sequences, around 68% of which occur a single time. Around 26% of the sample is in the top ten clones.

The CDR3, cysteine through phenylalanine, is 16 amino acids long. Only the CDR3 DNA stays, 48 bases, in frame from base 1. As encoded in the germline V gene (reference sequence), CDR1 is SGHKS while CDR2 is YYEKEE. General findings and caveats noted by the study authors: The top 250 clones made up a significantly larger repertoire fraction in tumors than in blood (p = 0.039). Repertoire overlap was found to be higher between tumor regions (mean roughly 36%) than between tumor-adjacent (approximately 17%) or tumor-blood (14%) pairs, consistent with antigen-driven expansion. With just a few patients in the study, the authors point out that the findings should be validated in a larger study. Only the TCR beta chain was sequenced, so true repertoire diversity is likely underestimated because unpaired alpha chains were not captured. Comparison of CD4+ and CD8+ T cell repertoires was precluded by the use of bulk unsorted samples.

The receptor chain draws on TRBV5-5 and TRBJ2-7, and TRBD1 aligns with 8 junction nucleotides. The receptor comes from a man aged 35-49 years with primary liver carcinoma and hepatitis B virus infection. Sequences were obtained from tumor-adjacent normal liver tissue. The CDR3 is CATSLVAGGFNYEQYF. The base sequence is TGTGCCACCAGCTTGGTTGCAGGGGGCTTCAACTACGAGCAGTACTTC.